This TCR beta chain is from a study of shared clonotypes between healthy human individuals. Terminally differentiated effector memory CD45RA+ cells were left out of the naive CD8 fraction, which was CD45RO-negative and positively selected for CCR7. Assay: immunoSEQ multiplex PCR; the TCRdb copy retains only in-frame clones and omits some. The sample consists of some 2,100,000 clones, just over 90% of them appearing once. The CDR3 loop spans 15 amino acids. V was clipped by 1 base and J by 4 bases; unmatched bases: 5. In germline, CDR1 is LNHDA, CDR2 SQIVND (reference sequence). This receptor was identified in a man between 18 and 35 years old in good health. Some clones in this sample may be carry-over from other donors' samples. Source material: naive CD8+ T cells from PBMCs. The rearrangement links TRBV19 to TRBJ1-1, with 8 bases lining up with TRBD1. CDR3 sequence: CASSIAGQAGTEAFF. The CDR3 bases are TGTGCCAGTAGTATAGCGGGACAGGCGGGCACTGAAGCTTTCTTT.